A selection of T cell receptor beta chains follows, all from one sample in a study of cytotoxic CD8 clonotypes in ibrutinib-treated CLL. Measured with immunoSEQ multiplex PCR; TCRdb has only the in-frame clones, and not every one. Among more than 60,000 clones listed, over 80% were seen once. Sequences were derived from PBMCs, sampled after 24 months of ibrutinib treatment. Receptor source: a human donor with chronic lymphocytic leukemia. The CDR3 runs from the conserved cysteine through the conserved F or W. Each record gives: clone size, V gene, J gene, CDR3 length, D gene, CDR3 protein, CDR3 DNA. A D gene is named only where the DNA matches it firmly. Size tells how often a clone was seen (once, few, many) or the class of an expanded clone, and some rows leave it out.

NA	TRBV28	TRBJ1-5	12	NA	CASMGSLQPQHF	TGTGCCAGTATGGGTAGTCTTCAGCCCCAGCATTTT
NA	TRBV15	TRBJ2-1	13	NA	CATSTQGRGEGFF	TGTGCCACCAGCACCCAGGGGAGGGGAGAGGGGTTCTTC
NA	TRBV5-1	TRBJ2-2	17	NA	CASSLANWLGFTGELFF	TGCGCCAGCAGCTTGGCCAACTGGCTGGGGTTCACCGGGGAGCTGTTTTTT
NA	TRBV2	TRBJ1-4	14	NA	CASSEVIRDEKLFF	TGTGCCAGCAGTGAGGTCATTAGGGATGAAAAACTGTTTTTT
once	TRBV5-1	TRBJ2-3	14	NA	CASSPRTGTDTQYF	TGCGCCAGCAGCCCACGGACCGGCACAGATACGCAGTATTTT
NA	TRBV6-5	TRBJ2-7	14	TRBD2	CASSGLAGVYEQYF	TGTGCCAGCAGCGGACTAGCGGGAGTCTACGAGCAGTACTTC
NA	TRBV28	TRBJ2-3	15	TRBD2	CASRGTSGTVDTQYF	TGTGCCAGCAGGGGGACTAGCGGGACTGTGGATACGCAGTATTTT
NA	TRBV6-1	TRBJ2-1	13	TRBD2	CASSDRLAVEQFF	TGTGCCAGCAGTGATCGACTAGCAGTCGAGCAGTTCTTC
few	TRBV5-1	TRBJ2-7	11	NA	CASRRGDEQYF	TGCGCCAGCAGGAGGGGGGACGAGCAGTACTTC
NA	TRBV27	TRBJ2-1	16	NA	CASSPSRVVSYNEQFF	TGTGCCAGCAGTCCCTCAAGGGTGGTGTCCTACAATGAGCAGTTCTTC
once	TRBV28	TRBJ2-1	14	NA	CASSRDVSLNEQFF	TGTGCCAGCAGTCGGGACGTCAGTCTCAATGAGCAGTTCTTC
NA	TRBV7-2	TRBJ1-4	14	NA	CASSSTGPAFGLFF	TGTGCCAGCAGTTCAACGGGACCGGCGTTTGGACTGTTTTTT
NA	TRBV19	TRBJ1-5	15	NA	CASRTMGEGTQPQHF	TGTGCCAGTAGGACGATGGGAGAGGGCACTCAGCCCCAGCATTTT
NA	TRBV11-2	TRBJ1-5	12	NA	CASSSRDQPQHF	TGTGCCAGCAGCTCCAGGGACCAGCCCCAGCATTTT
NA	TRBV19	TRBJ2-2	15	TRBD1	CASSITYRGTGELFF	TGTGCCAGTAGTATTACATACAGGGGTACCGGGGAGCTGTTTTTT
NA	TRBV9	TRBJ1-1	14	NA	CASSFSQGNTEAFF	TGTGCCAGCAGCTTCAGTCAGGGGAACACTGAAGCTTTCTTT
NA	TRBV2	TRBJ2-5	14	TRBD1	CASNPDRGQETQYF	TGTGCCAGCAACCCAGACAGGGGCCAAGAGACCCAGTACTTC
once	TRBV2	TRBJ2-7	13	NA	CASSGGPVGEQYF	TGTGCCAGCAGTGGGGGGCCGGTTGGAGAGCAGTACTTC
few	TRBV7-2	TRBJ2-7	19	TRBD2	CASSLSAGLAGAPNYEQYF	TGTGCCAGCAGCCTATCCGCGGGGCTAGCGGGAGCCCCGAACTACGAGCAGTACTTC
once	TRBV6-1	TRBJ1-1	14	TRBD1	CASSWTGVNTEAFF	TGTGCCAGCAGCTGGACAGGGGTCAACACTGAAGCTTTCTTT
NA	TRBV7-2	TRBJ2-7	12	NA	CASSLFRTEQYF	TGTGCCAGCAGCTTATTTCGAACCGAGCAGTACTTC
NA	TRBV7-9	TRBJ2-3	16	NA	CASSPGGVLSTDTQYF	TGTGCCAGCAGCCCCGGCGGAGTTTTGAGCACAGATACGCAGTATTTT
NA	TRBV29-1	TRBJ2-5	14	TRBD1	CSVEGQGRSETQYF	TGCAGCGTTGAGGGACAGGGGAGATCAGAGACCCAGTACTTC
NA	TRBV11-2	TRBJ2-7	15	NA	CASSPRGTSGYEQYF	TGTGCCAGCAGCCCTCGGGGGACCTCAGGCTACGAGCAGTACTTC
once	TRBV7-2	TRBJ2-1	14	NA	CASSLTGVHYEQFF	TGTGCCAGCAGCTTGACGGGAGTACATTATGAGCAGTTCTTC
NA	TRBV4-3	TRBJ1-4	15	TRBD1	CASSQEGTGVEKLFF	TGCGCCAGCAGCCAAGAGGGGACAGGGGTTGAAAAACTGTTTTTT
NA	TRBV6-1	TRBJ1-5	16	TRBD1	CASSEFRGTGFQPQHF	TGTGCCAGCAGTGAATTCCGGGGGACAGGGTTCCAGCCCCAGCATTTT
few	TRBV7-2	TRBJ2-2	16	NA	CASSLWGQGNTGELFF	TGTGCCAGCAGCTTATGGGGGCAGGGCAACACCGGGGAGCTGTTTTTT
NA	TRBV4-3	TRBJ1-1	13	NA	CASSGRLNTEAFF	TGCGCCAGCAGCGGCAGACTGAACACTGAAGCTTTCTTT